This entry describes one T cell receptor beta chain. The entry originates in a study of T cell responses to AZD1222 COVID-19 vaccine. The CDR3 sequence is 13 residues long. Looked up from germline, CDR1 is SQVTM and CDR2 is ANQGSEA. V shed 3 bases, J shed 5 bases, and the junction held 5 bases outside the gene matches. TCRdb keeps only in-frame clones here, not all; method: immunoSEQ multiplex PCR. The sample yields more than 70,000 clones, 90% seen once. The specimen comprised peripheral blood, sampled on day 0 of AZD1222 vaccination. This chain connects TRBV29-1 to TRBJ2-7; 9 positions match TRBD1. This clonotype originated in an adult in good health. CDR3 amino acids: CSVESTGGNEQYF. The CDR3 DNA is TGCAGCGTTGAGTCGACAGGGGGGAACGAGCAGTACTTC.